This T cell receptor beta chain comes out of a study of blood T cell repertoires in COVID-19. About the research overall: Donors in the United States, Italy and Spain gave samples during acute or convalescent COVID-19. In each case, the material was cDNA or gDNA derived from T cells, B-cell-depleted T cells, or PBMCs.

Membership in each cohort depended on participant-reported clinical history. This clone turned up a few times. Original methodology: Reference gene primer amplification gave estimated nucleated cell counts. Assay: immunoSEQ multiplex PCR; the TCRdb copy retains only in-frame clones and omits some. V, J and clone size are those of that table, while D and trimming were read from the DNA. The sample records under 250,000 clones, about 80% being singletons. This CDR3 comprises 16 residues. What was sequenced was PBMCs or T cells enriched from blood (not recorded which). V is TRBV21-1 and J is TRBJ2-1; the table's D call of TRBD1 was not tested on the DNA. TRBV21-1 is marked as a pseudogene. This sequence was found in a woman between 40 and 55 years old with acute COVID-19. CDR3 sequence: CASSKGGPSRNNEQFF. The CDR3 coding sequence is TGTGCCAGCAGCAAAGGGGGGCCTAGTCGCAACAATGAGCAGTTCTTC.